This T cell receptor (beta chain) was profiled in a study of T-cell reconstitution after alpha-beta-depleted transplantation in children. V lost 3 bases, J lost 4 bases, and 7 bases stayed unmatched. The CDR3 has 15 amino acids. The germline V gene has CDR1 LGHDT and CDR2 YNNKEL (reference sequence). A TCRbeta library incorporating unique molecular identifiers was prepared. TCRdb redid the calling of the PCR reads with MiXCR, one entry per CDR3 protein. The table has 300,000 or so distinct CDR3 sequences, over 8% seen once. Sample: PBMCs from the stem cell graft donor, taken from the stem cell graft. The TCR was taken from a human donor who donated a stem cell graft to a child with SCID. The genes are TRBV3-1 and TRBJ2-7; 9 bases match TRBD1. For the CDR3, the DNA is TGTGCCAGCAGCCAGCCGGGACAGGGTCCTTACGAGCAGTACTTC. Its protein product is CASSQPGQGPYEQYF.